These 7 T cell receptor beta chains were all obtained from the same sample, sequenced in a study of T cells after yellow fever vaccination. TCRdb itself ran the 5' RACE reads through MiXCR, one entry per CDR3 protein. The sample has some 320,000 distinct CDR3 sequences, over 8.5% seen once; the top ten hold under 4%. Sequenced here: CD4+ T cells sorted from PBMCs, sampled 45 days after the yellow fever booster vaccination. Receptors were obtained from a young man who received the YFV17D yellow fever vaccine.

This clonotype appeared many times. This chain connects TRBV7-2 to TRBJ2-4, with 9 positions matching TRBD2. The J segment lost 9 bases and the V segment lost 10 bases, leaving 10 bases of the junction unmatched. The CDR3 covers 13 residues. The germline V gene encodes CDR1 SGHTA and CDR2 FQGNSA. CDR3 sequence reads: CATTRWRGGIQYF. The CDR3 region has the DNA TGTGCCACCACCCGTTGGCGGGGGGGCATTCAGTACTTC.

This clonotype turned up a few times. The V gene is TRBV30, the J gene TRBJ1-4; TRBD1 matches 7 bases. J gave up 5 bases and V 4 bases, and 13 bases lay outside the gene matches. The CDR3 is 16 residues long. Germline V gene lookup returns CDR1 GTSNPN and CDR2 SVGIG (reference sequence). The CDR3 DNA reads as TGTGCCTGGACAAAGATGTGGGACAGAGAAAATGAAAAACTGTTTTTT. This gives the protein CAWTKMWDRENEKLFF.

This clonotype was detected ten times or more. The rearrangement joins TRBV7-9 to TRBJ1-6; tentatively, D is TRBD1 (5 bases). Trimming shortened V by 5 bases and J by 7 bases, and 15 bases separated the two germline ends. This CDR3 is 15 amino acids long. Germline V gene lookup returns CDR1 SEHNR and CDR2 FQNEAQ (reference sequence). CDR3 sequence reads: CASSSPTAKNSPLHF. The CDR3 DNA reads TGTGCCAGCAGCAGCCCGACAGCTAAGAATTCACCCCTCCACTTT.

Here the CDR3 DNA reads TGTGCCAGCAGCCATCCTCTTAGCGGGGGAGAGACCCAGTACTTC. Translating gives CASSHPLSGGETQYF. This sequence joins TRBV3-1 and TRBJ2-5; 9 bases are shared with TRBD2. Trimming at V came to 3 bases and at J to 4 bases, leaving 6 bases not matched to a gene. Germline values: CDR1 LGHDT, CDR2 YNNKEL (reference sequence). The CDR3 is made up of 15 amino acids.

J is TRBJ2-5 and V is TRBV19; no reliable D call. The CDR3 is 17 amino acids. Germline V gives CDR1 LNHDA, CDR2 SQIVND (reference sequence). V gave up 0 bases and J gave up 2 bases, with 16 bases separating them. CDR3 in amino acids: CASSIDGPPLGQETQYF. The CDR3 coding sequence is TGTGCCAGTAGTATAGATGGCCCGCCCCTGGGACAAGAGACCCAGTACTTC.

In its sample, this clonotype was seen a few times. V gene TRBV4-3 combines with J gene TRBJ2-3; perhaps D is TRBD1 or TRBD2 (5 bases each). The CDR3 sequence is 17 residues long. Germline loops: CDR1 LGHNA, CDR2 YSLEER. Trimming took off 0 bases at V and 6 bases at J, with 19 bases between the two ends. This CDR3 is CASSQDLGAVGADTQYF. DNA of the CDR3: TGCGCCAGCAGCCAAGATCTCGGAGCGGTCGGGGCTGATACGCAGTATTTT.

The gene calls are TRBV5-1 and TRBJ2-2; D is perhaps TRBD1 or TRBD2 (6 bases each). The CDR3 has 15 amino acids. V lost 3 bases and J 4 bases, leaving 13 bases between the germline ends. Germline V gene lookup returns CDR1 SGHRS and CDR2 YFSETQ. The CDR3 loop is CASSSGAPTTGELFF. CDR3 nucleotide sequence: TGCGCCAGCAGCTCGGGGGCTCCTACCACCGGGGAGCTGTTTTTT.